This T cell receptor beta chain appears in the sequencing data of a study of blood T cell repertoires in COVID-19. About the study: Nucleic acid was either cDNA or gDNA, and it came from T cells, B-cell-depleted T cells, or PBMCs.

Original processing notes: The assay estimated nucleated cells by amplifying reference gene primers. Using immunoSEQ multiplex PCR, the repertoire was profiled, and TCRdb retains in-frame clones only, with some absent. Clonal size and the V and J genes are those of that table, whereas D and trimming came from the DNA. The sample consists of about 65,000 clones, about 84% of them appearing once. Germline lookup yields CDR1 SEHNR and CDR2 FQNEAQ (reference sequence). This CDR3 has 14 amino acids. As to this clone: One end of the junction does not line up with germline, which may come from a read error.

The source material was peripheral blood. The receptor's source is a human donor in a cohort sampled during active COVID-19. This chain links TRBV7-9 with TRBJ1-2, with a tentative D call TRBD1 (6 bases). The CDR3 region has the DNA TGTGCCAGCAGCTTAGGGAGAGGAGAATCGGGACAAGTATTC. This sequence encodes CASSLGRGESGQVF.